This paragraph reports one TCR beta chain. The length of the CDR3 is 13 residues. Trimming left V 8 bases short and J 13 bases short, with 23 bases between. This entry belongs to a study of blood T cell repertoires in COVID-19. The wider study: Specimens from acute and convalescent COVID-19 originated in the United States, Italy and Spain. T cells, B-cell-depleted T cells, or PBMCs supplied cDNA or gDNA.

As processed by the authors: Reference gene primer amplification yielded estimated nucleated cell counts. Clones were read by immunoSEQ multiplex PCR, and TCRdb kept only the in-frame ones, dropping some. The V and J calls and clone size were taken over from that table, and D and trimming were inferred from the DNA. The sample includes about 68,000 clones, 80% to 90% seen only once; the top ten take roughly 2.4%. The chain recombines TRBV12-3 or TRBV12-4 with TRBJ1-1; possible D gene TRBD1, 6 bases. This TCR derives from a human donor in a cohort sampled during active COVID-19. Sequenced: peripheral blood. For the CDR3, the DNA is TGTGCCAGCGGCCCTACGTTCTCAGGGGACGTTTTCTTT. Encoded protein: CASGPTFSGDVFF.